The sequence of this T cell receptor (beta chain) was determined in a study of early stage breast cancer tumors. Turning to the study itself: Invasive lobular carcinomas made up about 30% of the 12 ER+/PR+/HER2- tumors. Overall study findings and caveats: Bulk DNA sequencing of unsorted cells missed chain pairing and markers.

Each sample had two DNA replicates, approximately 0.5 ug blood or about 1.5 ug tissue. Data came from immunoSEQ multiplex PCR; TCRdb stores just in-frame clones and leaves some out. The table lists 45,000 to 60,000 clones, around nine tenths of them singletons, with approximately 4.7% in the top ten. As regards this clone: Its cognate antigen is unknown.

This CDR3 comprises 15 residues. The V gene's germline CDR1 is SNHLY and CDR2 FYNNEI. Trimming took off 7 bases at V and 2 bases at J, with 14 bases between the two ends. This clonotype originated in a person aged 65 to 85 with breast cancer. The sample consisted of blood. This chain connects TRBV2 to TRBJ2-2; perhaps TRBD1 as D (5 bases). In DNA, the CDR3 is TGTGCCAGCACCCTGCCAGGGTTTAACACCGGGGAGCTGTTTTTT. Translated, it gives CASTLPGFNTGELFF.